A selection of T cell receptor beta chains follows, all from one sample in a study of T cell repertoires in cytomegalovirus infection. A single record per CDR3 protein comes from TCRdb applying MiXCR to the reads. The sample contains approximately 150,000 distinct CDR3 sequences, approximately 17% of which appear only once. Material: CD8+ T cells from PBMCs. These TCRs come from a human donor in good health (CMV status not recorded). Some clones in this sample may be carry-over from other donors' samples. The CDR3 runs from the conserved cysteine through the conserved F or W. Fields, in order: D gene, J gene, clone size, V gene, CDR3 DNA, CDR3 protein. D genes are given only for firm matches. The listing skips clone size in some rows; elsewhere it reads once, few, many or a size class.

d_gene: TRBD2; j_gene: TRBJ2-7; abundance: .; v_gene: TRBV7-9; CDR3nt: TGTGCCAGCAGCTCCTTGACTAGCGGTCCCTACGAGCAGTACTTC; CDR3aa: CASSSLTSGPYEQYF
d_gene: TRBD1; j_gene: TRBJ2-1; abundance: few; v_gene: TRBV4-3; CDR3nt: TGCGCCAGCAGCCACGGACAGGAATACAATGAGCAGTTCTTC; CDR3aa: CASSHGQEYNEQFF
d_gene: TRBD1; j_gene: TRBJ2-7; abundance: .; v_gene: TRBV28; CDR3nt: TGTGCCAGCAGTCGGACAGGGCACGAGCAGTACTTC; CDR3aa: CASSRTGHEQYF
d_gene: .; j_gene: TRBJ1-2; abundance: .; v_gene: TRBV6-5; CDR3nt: TGTGCCAGCAGTTTGACTGGGGGGGCTGACTATGGCTACACCTTC; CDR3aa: CASSLTGGADYGYTF
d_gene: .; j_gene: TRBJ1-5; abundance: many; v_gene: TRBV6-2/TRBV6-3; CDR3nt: TGTGCCAGCAGTTACTCGGGAGGTTCGCAGCCCCAGCATTTT; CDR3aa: CASSYSGGSQPQHF
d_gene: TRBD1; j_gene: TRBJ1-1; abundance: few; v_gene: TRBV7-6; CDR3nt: TGTGCCAGCAGCTTAGTGGCAGGGGGCGGGAACACTGAAGCTTTCTTT; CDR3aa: CASSLVAGGGNTEAFF
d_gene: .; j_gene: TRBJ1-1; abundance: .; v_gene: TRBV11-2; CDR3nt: TGTGCCAGCAGCTATACAAGGACAGCTGGTGAAGCTTTCTTT; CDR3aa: CASSYTRTAGEAFF
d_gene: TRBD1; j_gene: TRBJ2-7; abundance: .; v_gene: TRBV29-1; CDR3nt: TGCAGCGCCCGTACGGGACAGACCTACGAGCAGTACTTC; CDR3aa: CSARTGQTYEQYF
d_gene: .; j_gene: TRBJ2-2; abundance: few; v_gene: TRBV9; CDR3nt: TGTGCCAGCAGCGTAGAGAGCAGGGCCCCCGGGGAGCTGTTTTTT; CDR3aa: CASSVESRAPGELFF
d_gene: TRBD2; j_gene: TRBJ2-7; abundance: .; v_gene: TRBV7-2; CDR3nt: TGTGCCAGCAGCCCTCTGGGAGGGAAGGAGCAGTACTTC; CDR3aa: CASSPLGGKEQYF
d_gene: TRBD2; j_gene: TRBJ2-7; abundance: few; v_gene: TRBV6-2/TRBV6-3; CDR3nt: TGTGCCAGCAGTTACTCGTGGGAGGGAGGCAAGTTTTCCTACGAGCAGTACTTC; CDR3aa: CASSYSWEGGKFSYEQYF
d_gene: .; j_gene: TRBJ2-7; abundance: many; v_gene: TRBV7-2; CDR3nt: TGTGCCAGCAGCTTAGCGCTTGGCTACGAGCAGTACTTC; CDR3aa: CASSLALGYEQYF
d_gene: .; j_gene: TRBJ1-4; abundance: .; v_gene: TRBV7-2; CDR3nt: TGTGCCAGCGGGAGGGGGGGGCGTGAAAAACTGTTTTTT; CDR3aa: CASGRGGREKLFF
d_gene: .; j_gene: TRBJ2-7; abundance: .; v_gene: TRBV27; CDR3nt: TGTGCCAGCAGTTCCACGGACTACGAGCAGTACTTC; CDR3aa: CASSSTDYEQYF
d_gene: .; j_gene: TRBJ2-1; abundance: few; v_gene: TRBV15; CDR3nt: TGTGCCACCAGCAGAGTGAGGGGGGGAGTGAACAATGAGCAGTTCTTC; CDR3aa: CATSRVRGGVNNEQFF
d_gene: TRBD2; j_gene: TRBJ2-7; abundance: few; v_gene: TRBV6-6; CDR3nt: TGTGCCAGCACCTTAACCCCTCTTCGGGAGGGCCGGGAGCAGTACTTC; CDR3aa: CASTLTPLREGREQYF
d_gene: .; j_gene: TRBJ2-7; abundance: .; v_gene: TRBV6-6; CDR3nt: TGTGCCAGCAGTTATTCGGGGGTTGGCTACGAGCAGTACTTC; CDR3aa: CASSYSGVGYEQYF
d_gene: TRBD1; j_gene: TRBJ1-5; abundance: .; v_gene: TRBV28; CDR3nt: TGTGCCAGCAGTGGCAGGGGGTATAGCCAGCCCCAGCATTTT; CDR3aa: CASSGRGYSQPQHF
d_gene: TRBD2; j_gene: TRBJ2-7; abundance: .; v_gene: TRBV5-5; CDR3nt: TGTGCCAGCACCCTCCGGGGGGTAAGCTCCTACGAGCAGTACTTC; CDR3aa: CASTLRGVSSYEQYF
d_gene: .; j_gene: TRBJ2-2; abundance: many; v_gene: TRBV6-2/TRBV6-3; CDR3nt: TGTGCCAGCAGTCACTTGTCGACGGGAGTTACTGGGGAGCTGTTTTTT; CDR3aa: CASSHLSTGVTGELFF
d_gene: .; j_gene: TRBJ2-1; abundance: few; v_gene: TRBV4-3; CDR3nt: TGCGCCAGCAGCCAGGGGGGTATCGAGCAGTTCTTC; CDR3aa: CASSQGGIEQFF
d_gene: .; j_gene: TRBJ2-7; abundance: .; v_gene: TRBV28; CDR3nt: TGTGCCAGCAGTTTAAGCTGGGGCGAGCAGTACTTC; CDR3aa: CASSLSWGEQYF
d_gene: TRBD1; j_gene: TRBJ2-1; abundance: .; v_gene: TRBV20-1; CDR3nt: TGCAGTGCTATCGACAGGGAGAGCTACAATGAGCAGTTCTTC; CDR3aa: CSAIDRESYNEQFF
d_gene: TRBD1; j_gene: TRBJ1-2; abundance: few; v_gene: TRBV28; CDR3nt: TGTGCCAGCAGTTCTGGTCCGGGACAGTATAACTATGGCTACACCTTC; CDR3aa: CASSSGPGQYNYGYTF
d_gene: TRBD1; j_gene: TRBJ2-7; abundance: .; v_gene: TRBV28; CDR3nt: TGTGCCAGCAGTTTAGGTCCGGGACAGGCCTCCTACGAGCAGTACTTC; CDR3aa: CASSLGPGQASYEQYF
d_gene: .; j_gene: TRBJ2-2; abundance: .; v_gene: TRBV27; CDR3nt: TGTGCCAGCAGGCCAGGGGTTGGGGCGGGGATTTTTACCGGGGAGCTGTTTTTT; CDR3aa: CASRPGVGAGIFTGELFF
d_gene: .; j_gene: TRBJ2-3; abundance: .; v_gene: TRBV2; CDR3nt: TGTGCCGACCTTCCACGGGATACGCAGTATTTT; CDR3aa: CADLPRDTQYF
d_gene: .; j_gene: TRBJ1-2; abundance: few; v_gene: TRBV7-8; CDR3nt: TGTGCCAGCAGCCGGGCAACGGGAAGGGATGGCTACACCTTC; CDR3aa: CASSRATGRDGYTF
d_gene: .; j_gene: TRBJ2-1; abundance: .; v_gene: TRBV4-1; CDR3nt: TGCGCCAGCAGCCAAGATCCAGGGGATTACAATGAGCAGTTCTTC; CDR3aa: CASSQDPGDYNEQFF
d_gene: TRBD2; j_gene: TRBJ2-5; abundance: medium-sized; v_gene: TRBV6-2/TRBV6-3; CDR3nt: TGTGCCAGCAGTTCAGCCCATTACAAGCGGGAGGACCAAGAGACCCAGTACTTC; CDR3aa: CASSSAHYKREDQETQYF
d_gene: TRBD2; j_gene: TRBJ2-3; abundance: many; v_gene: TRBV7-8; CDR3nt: TGTGCCAGCAGCCGCCCGGGACTAGGCACAGATACGCAGTATTTT; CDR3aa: CASSRPGLGTDTQYF
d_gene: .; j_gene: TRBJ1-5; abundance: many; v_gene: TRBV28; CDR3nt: TGTGCCAGCACCCTTTATAAGGGCAACAATCAGCCCCAGCATTTT; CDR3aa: CASTLYKGNNQPQHF
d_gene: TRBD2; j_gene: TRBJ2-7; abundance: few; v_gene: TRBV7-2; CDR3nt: TGTGCCAGCAGCTCACTATTGACTAGCGCATACTACGAGCAGTACTTC; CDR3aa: CASSSLLTSAYYEQYF
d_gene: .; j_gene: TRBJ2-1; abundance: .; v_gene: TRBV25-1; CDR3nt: TGTGCCAGCAGTGAAGGCAGTCGGACCTACAATGAGCAGTTCTTC; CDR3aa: CASSEGSRTYNEQFF
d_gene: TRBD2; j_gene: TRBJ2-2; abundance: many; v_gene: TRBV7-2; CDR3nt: TGTGCCAGCAGGGATCGACTAGCTAGCACCGGGGAGCTGTTTTTT; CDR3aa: CASRDRLASTGELFF
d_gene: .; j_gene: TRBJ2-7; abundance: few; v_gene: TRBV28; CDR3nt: TGTGCCAGCAGTTTAATTCAAGCCTACGAGCAGTACTTC; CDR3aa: CASSLIQAYEQYF
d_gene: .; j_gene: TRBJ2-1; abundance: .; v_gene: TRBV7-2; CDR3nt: TGTGCCAGCAGCTTCGGGAACTGGGCGCCGCTCTTC; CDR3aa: CASSFGNWAPLF
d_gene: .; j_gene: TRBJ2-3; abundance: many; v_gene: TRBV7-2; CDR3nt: TGTGCCAGCAGCTTAGCTTTGCGGGGGCTAAGCAAAGATACGCAGTATTTT; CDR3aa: CASSLALRGLSKDTQYF
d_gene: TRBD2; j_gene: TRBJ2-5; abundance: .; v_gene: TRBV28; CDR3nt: TGTGCCAGCGGGGGGGGGTACCAAGAGACCCAGTACTTC; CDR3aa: CASGGGYQETQYF
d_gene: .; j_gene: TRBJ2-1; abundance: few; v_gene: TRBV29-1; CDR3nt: TGCAGCGTTGAACTAGCTTCTCGTCGGAATGAGCAGTTCTTC; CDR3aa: CSVELASRRNEQFF
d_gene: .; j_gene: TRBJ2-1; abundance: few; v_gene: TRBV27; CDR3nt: TGTGCCAGCACTTCGCGGAGCTCCTACAATGAGCAGTTCTTC; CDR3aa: CASTSRSSYNEQFF
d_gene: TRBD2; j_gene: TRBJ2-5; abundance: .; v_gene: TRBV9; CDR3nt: TGTGCCAGCAGCCCCCGGACTAGCGGGAGTGGAGAGACCCAGTACTTC; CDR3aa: CASSPRTSGSGETQYF
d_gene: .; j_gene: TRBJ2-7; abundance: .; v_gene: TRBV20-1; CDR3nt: TGCAGTGCTAGAGCTAGGAGCGAGCAGTACTTC; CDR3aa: CSARARSEQYF
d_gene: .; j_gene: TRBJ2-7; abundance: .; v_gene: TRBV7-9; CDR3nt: TGTGCCAGCAGCTTAATGGGACGCCCCTACGAGCAGTACTTC; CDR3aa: CASSLMGRPYEQYF
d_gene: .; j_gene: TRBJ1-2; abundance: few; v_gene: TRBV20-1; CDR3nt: TGCAGTGCTAGATCCCCCGGTATCGTACATGGCTACACCTTC; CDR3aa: CSARSPGIVHGYTF
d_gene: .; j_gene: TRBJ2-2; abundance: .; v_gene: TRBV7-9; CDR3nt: TGTGCCAGCAGCTTTTACCCAAGGGCCGGGGAGCTGTTTTTT; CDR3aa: CASSFYPRAGELFF
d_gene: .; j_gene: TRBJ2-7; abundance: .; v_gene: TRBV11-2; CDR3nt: TGTGCCAGCAGCTTAAAACAGGCGGCAGGAATGTACTTC; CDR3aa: CASSLKQAAGMYF
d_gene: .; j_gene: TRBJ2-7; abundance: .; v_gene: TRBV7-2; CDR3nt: TGTGCCAGCAGCCTGAGGGGTCCAGGCTACGAGCAGTACTTC; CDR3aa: CASSLRGPGYEQYF
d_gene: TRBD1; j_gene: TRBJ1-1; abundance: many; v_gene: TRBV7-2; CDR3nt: TGTGCCAGCAGCTTCGCCGGGACAGGGAACACTGAAGCTTTCTTT; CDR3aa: CASSFAGTGNTEAFF